The source of this T cell receptor (beta chain) is a study of shared clonotypes between healthy human individuals. The deep-level immunoSEQ assay was used. The sorted-subset replicate PCRs were given around 200 ng DNA, which is tens of thousands of T cell genomes. The method was immunoSEQ multiplex PCR; TCRdb's version includes in-frame clones alone and lacks a portion of them. The repertoire holds some 900,000 clones, with around three quarters as singletons. The sequence was obtained from a man between 18 and 35 years old in good health. Sequencing was carried out using memory CD4+ T cells sorted from blood. Subset of the sample: CD45RA-negative fraction.

For the CDR3, the DNA is TGTGCCAGTAGTATCGCTAGCGGGGGCACCTACGAGCAGTACTTC. It specifies CASSIASGGTYEQYF. J is TRBJ2-7 and V is TRBV19, with 10 bases aligning to TRBD2. Unmatched junction bases numbered 4, after V lost 3 bases and J lost 2 bases. The germline CDR1 and CDR2 sequences are LNHDA and SQIVND (reference sequence). The CDR3 contains 15 residues.